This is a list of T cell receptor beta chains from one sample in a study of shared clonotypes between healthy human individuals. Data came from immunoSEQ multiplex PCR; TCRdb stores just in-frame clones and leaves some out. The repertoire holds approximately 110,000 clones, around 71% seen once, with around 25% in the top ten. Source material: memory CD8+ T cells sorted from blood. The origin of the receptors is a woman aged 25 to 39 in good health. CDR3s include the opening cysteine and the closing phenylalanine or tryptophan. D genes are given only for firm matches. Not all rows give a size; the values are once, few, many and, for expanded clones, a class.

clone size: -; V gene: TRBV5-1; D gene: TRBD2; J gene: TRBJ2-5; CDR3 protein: CASSPALAGVETQYF; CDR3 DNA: TGCGCCAGCAGCCCCGCACTAGCGGGAGTTGAGACCCAGTACTTC
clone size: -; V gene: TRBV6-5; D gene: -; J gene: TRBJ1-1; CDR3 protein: CASSYSQDTEAFF; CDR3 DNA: TGTGCCAGCAGTTACTCTCAGGACACTGAAGCTTTCTTT
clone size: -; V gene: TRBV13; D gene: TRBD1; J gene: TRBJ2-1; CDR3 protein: CASSFFNGQGGYNEQFF; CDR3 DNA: TGTGCCAGCAGCTTTTTCAACGGACAGGGTGGATACAATGAGCAGTTCTTC
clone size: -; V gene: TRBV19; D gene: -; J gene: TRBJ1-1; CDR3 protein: CASVQGPLEAFF; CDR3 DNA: TGTGCCAGCGTACAGGGTCCTTTGGAAGCTTTCTTT
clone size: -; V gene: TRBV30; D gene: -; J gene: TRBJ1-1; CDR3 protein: CAWTTGNTEAFF; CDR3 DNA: TGTGCCTGGACCACGGGGAACACTGAAGCTTTCTTT
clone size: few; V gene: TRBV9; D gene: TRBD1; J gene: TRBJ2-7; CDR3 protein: CASSSGQGGHEQYF; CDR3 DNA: TGTGCCAGCAGCTCTGGACAGGGGGGCCACGAGCAGTACTTC
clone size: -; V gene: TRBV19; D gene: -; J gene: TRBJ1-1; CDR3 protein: CASSPTSGVYTEAFF; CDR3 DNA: TGTGCCAGTAGTCCTACATCAGGGGTTTACACTGAAGCTTTCTTT
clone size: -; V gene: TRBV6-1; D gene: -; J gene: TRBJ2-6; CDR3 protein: CASSEVSSGANVLTF; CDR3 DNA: TGTGCCAGCAGTGAAGTATCCTCTGGGGCCAACGTCCTGACTTTC
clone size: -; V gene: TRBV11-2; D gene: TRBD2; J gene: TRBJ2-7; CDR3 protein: CASSLPRLAGGYEQYF; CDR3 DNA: TGTGCCAGCAGCTTACCTCGACTAGCGGGAGGATACGAGCAGTACTTC
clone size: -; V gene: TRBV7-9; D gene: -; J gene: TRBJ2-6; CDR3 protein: CASKNPGQSGANVLTF; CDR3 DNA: TGTGCCAGCAAGAACCCAGGACAGTCTGGGGCCAACGTCCTGACTTTC
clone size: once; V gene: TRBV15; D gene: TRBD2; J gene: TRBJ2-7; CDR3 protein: CATSTPGLALPYEQYF; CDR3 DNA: TGTGCCACCAGCACACCGGGACTAGCGTTACCCTACGAGCAGTACTTC
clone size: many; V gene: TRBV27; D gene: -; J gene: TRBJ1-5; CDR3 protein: CASSFRSVKGDSNQPQHF; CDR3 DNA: TGTGCCAGCAGTTTCAGGTCGGTAAAGGGCGATAGCAATCAGCCCCAGCATTTT
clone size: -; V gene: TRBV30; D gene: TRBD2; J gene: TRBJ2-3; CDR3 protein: CAWAPPLADYTDTQYF; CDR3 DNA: TGTGCCTGGGCCCCGCCACTAGCGGACTACACAGATACGCAGTATTTT
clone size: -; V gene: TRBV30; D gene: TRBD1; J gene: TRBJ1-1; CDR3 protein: CAWSAHLDRGLDTEAFF; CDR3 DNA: TGTGCCTGGAGTGCCCACCTAGACAGGGGATTGGACACTGAAGCTTTCTTT
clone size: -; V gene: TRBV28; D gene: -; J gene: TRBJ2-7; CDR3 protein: CASSEEGDDSYEQYF; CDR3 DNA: TGTGCCAGCAGTGAAGAGGGTGACGACTCCTACGAGCAGTACTTC
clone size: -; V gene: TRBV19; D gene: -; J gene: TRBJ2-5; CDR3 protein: CASSMWSGDKETQYF; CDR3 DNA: TGTGCCAGTAGTATGTGGTCAGGAGATAAGGAGACCCAGTACTTC
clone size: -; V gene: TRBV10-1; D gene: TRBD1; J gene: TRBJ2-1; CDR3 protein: CASSDYGTDIYEQFF; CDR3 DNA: TGCGCCAGCAGTGACTACGGGACAGACATTTATGAGCAGTTCTTC
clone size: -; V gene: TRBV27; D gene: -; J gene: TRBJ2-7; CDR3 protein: CASSLRGIYYEQYF; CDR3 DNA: TGTGCCAGCAGTTTAAGGGGGATTTACTACGAGCAGTACTTC
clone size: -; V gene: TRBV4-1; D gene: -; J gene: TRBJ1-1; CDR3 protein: CASSQDPNTEAFF; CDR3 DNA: TGCGCCAGCAGCCAAGACCCAAACACTGAAGCTTTCTTT
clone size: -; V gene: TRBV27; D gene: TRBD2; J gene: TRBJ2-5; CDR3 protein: CATQRTSGRPGRVAETQYF; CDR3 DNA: TGTGCCACCCAAAGGACTAGCGGGAGGCCCGGCAGGGTGGCAGAGACCCAGTACTTC
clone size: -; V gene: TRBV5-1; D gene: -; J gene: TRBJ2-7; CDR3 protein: CASSLWSGDSYEQYF; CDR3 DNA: TGCGCCAGCAGCTTGTGGTCCGGGGACTCCTACGAGCAGTACTTC
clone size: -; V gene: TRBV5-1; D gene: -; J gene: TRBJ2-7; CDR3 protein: CASGGPDLYEQYF; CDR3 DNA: TGCGCCAGCGGGGGACCAGACCTCTACGAGCAGTACTTC
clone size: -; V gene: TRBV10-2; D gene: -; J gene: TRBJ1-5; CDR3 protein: CASSETGGGGQPQHF; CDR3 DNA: TGCGCCAGCAGTGAGACCGGGGGAGGGGGTCAGCCCCAGCATTTT
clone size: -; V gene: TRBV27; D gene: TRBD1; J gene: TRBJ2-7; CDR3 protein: CASSLTVWDRVHPPYEQYF; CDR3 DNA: TGTGCCAGCAGTTTAACTGTGTGGGACAGGGTCCACCCCCCCTACGAGCAGTACTTC
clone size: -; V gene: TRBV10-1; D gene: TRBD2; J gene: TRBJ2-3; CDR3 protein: CASSASGGITDTQYF; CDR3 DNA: TGCGCCAGCAGTGCGTCGGGAGGGATCACAGATACGCAGTATTTT
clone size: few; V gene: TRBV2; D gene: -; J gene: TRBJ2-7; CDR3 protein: CASRAGEPYEQYF; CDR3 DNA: TGTGCCAGCAGAGCAGGGGAACCCTACGAGCAGTACTTC
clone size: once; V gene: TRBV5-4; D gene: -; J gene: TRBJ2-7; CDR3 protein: CASSRQSRSYEQYF; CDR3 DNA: TGTGCCAGCAGCCGACAGTCGCGGTCCTACGAGCAGTACTTC
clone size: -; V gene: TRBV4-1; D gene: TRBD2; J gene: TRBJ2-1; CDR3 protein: CASSQDRAAGMVNEQFF; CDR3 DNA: TGCGCCAGCAGCCAAGATCGGGCAGCGGGAATGGTAAATGAGCAGTTCTTC
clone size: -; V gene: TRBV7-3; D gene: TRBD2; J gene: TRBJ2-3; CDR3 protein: CASSFAGGSTDTQYF; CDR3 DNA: TGTGCCAGCAGCTTCGCGGGAGGTTCCACAGATACGCAGTATTTT
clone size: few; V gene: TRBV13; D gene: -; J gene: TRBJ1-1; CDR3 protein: CASSSTLRFSMNTEAFF; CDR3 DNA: TGTGCCAGCAGCTCCACCCTCCGGTTTTCTATGAACACTGAAGCTTTCTTT
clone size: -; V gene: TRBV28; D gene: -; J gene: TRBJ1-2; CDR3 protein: CASSRLFRNYGYTF; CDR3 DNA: TGTGCCAGCAGCCGTCTATTCCGTAACTATGGCTACACCTTC
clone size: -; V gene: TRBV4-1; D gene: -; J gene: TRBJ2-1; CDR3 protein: CASSQEGSGSSYNEQFF; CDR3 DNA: TGCGCCAGCAGCCAAGAGGGGAGCGGCAGCTCCTACAATGAGCAGTTCTTC
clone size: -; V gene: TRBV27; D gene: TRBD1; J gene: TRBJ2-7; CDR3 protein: CASSSGQEPTRQYF; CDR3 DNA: TGTGCCAGCAGTTCAGGACAGGAGCCTACGAGGCAGTACTTC
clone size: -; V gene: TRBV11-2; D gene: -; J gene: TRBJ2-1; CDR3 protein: CASSNRVGEQFF; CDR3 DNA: TGTGCCAGCAGCAACAGGGTCGGGGAGCAGTTCTTC
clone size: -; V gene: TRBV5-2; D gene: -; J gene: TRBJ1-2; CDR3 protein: CASSVSQYYGYTF; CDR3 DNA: TGTGCCAGCAGCGTAAGTCAGTACTATGGCTACACCTTC
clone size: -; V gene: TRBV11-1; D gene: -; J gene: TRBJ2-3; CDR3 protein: CASSLAYTEEATLDTQYF; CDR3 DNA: TGTGCCAGCAGCTTAGCTTATACAGAGGAAGCTACATTAGATACGCAGTATTTT
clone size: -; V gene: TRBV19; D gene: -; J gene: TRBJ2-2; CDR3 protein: CASSISASTNTGELFF; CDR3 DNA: TGTGCCAGTAGTATTTCCGCCTCCACGAACACCGGGGAGCTGTTTTTT
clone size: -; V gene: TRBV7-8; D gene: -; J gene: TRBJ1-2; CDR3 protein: CASSLDPGTPYGYTF; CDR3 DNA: TGTGCCAGCAGCTTAGATCCGGGGACCCCCTATGGCTACACCTTC
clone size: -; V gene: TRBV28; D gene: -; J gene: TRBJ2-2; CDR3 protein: CASRKLTGRPYTGELFF; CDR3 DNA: TGTGCCAGCAGGAAATTAACAGGCCGTCCTTACACCGGGGAGCTGTTTTTT
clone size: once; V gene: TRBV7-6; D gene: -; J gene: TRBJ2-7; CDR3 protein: CASSLIVRGGEQYF; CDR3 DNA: TGTGCCAGCAGCTTGATCGTAAGGGGGGGAGAGCAGTACTTC
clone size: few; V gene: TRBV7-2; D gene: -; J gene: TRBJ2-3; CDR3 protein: CASSLMDFSTDTQYF; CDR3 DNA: TGTGCCAGCAGCTTAATGGACTTCAGCACAGATACGCAGTATTTT
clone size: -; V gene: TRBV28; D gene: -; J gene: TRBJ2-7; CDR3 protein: CASSSGETGSYEQYF; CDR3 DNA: TGTGCCAGCAGTTCAGGGGAAACAGGATCCTACGAGCAGTACTTC
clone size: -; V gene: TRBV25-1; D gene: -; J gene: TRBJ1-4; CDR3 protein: CASSESRGRLFF; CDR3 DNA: TGTGCCAGCAGTGAATCCCGGGGGCGGCTGTTTTTT
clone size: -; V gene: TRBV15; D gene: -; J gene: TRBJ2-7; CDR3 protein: CATSGSRDFGEQYF; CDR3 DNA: TGTGCCACCAGCGGGAGTCGTGACTTCGGGGAGCAGTACTTC
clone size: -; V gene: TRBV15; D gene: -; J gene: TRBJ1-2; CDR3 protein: CATSRGSGYGYTF; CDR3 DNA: TGTGCCACCAGCAGGGGCAGTGGCTATGGCTACACCTTC
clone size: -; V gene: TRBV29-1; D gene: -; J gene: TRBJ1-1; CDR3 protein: CSVEDRLNTEAFF; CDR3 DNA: TGCAGCGTGGAGGACAGACTGAACACTGAAGCTTTCTTT
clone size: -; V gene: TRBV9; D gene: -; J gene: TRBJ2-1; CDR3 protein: CASSVAWGNEQFF; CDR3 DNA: TGTGCCAGCAGCGTAGCTTGGGGGAATGAGCAGTTCTTC